One TCR beta chain is described in this entry. This specimen belongs to a study of blood T cell repertoires in COVID-19. Study-wide context: COVID-19 samples collected from the United States, Italy and Spain covered acute and convalescent phases. PBMCs, B-cell-depleted T cells, or T cells were the source of the cDNA or gDNA that made up the material.

Authors' data handling: Reference gene primer amplification yielded estimated nucleated cell counts. TCRdb keeps only in-frame clones here, not all; method: immunoSEQ multiplex PCR. For V, J and clone size, that table is used; D and trimming come from the DNA. The sample shows about 300,000 clones, 70% to 90% of them seen only once. V lost 3 bases to trimming and J lost 4 bases, with 9 bases between them. The CDR3 extends over 13 amino acids. Germline V gives CDR1 ENHRY, CDR2 SYGVKD. The chain joins TRBV10-3 to TRBJ2-5; maybe TRBD2 (6 bases). The source of this sequence is a man between 18 and 29 years old with active or convalescent COVID-19. Input material: peripheral blood. The CDR3 reads CAISDPGGETQYF. CDR3 sequence (DNA): TGTGCCATCAGTGATCCCGGGGGAGAGACCCAGTACTTC.